This TCR gamma chain was observed in a study of γδ T cells in repeated Plasmodium falciparum infection. Germline V lookup: CDR1 VTNTFY, CDR2 YDVSTARD (reference sequence). The CDR3 is 11 amino acids. TCRdb reprocessed the multiplex PCR reads through CATT. The sample contains approximately 30,000 gamma-chain clones, more than 1.4% of which appear only once. In the case of this clone: TCRdb pairs this DNA with a much larger clone's protein that differs at residue 3, likely a read error; the protein shown was translated from the DNA.

Vgamma9/Vdelta2+ and Vdelta2-negative gammadelta T cells were flow-sorted from PBMC for bulk sequencing. Sequencing was carried out using gamma-delta T cells from blood. V and J are TRGV3 and TRGJ1 or TRGJ2. This TCR was sampled from a pool of human donors (malaria-infected and uninfected, not separated). CDR3: CAAWDRRKKLF. CDR3 coding DNA: TGTGCCGCCTGGGACAGGCGTAAGAAACTCTTT.